The 28 T cell receptor beta chains below were found in one sample sequenced in a study of blood T cell repertoires in COVID-19. The method was immunoSEQ multiplex PCR; TCRdb's version includes in-frame clones alone and lacks a portion of them. The sample has around 58,000 clones; 90% are singletons. Sequenced material: peripheral blood. The receptor set was obtained from a man aged 55 to 69 with active COVID-19.

V is TRBV7-8 and J is TRBJ2-5; 7 nucleotides match TRBD2. The CDR3 has 13 residues. With 3 bases clipped from V and 3 bases from J, the junction kept 1 base outside the gene matches. The germline V gene encodes CDR1 SGHVS and CDR2 FQNEAQ. The CDR3 spells CASSLGGKETQYF. CDR3 nucleotides: TGTGCCAGCAGCTTGGGAGGGAAAGAGACCCAGTACTTC.

As DNA, the CDR3 is TGTGCCAGTAGTAAGACATTGGGTAAAGGCACCGGGGAGCTGTTTTTT. Amino acids: CASSKTLGKGTGELFF. This chain links TRBV19 with TRBJ2-2, with D unresolved. Germline-derived CDR1 and CDR2 are LNHDA and SQIVND (reference sequence). This CDR3 has 16 amino acids. Trimming took 4 bases from V and 4 from J, leaving 16 bases between them.

The chain links TRBV5-5 to TRBJ2-4; tentative D call: TRBD2 (6 bases). The V gene's germline CDR1 is SGHKS and CDR2 YYEKEE (reference sequence). This CDR3 spans 16 amino acids. V dropped 0 bases and J dropped 0 bases, with 10 bases sitting between them. CDR3 sequence: CASSLAGGAAKNIQYF. Here the CDR3 DNA reads TGTGCCAGCAGCTTGGCCGGAGGGGCAGCCAAAAACATTCAGTACTTC.

V gene TRBV19 combines with J gene TRBJ2-7; tentatively, D is TRBD1 (6 bases). The length of the CDR3 is 16 residues. Per the germline V gene, CDR1 is LNHDA and CDR2 is SQIVND (reference sequence). The V gene lost 5 bases and the J gene lost 4 bases, with 21 bases spanning the gap. This chain's CDR3 is CASSLSWSGEGYEQYF. CDR3 bases: TGTGCCAGTAGTCTCTCCTGGTCAGGGGAAGGTTACGAGCAGTACTTC.

CDR3 coding DNA: TGTGCCAGTAGTCCCGGGACTGGCTCCTACAATGAGCAGTTCTTC. This codes for CASSPGTGSYNEQFF. The rearrangement joins TRBV19 to TRBJ2-1; possible D gene TRBD2, 6 bases. V lost 5 bases to trimming and J lost 0 bases, with 11 bases between them. Germline V gene lookup returns CDR1 LNHDA and CDR2 SQIVND (reference sequence). CDR3 length: 15 residues.

CDR3 sequence reads: CASSRELAGVYEQYF. In DNA, the CDR3 is TGTGCCAGCAGCCGTGAACTAGCGGGGGTTTACGAGCAGTACTTC. V and J are TRBV4-2 and TRBJ2-7, with 11 bases fitting TRBD2. Germline loops: CDR1 LGHNA, CDR2 YNFKEQ. The length of the CDR3 is 15 residues. V shed 4 bases, J shed 4 bases, and the junction held 6 bases outside the gene matches.

This clone was detected a few times. The chain links TRBV7-2 to TRBJ1-1; 8 bases align to TRBD1. This CDR3 comprises 15 residues. Germline V gene sequence: CDR1 SGHTA, CDR2 FQGNSA. Losses at the gene ends were 5 bases for V and 5 bases for J; bases not matched to a gene: 10. CDR3 region: CASSPVQGVWTEAFF. The CDR3 DNA is TGTGCCAGCAGCCCTGTACAGGGGGTGTGGACTGAAGCTTTCTTT.

The rearrangement joins TRBV6-5 to TRBJ1-1, with D tentatively TRBD1 (5 bases). The CDR3 sequence is 12 residues long. CDR1 is MNHEY and CDR2 is SVGAGI in the germline V gene. V lost 2 bases and J 6 bases, leaving 7 bases between the germline ends. The CDR3 spells CASSYRGAEAFF. CDR3 nucleotides: TGTGCCAGCAGTTACAGGGGCGCTGAAGCTTTCTTT.

This clone was recorded once. This chain connects TRBV30 to TRBJ2-1; 10 bases map to TRBD2. Germline CDR1 is GTSNPN and CDR2 is SVGIG (reference sequence). Trimming cost V 4 bases and J 6 bases; bases outside gene matches: 0. The CDR3 is made up of 12 amino acids. CDR3: CAWTSGGNEQFF. For the CDR3, the DNA is TGTGCCTGGACTAGCGGGGGCAATGAGCAGTTCTTC.

This clone was recorded a few times. The chain is built from TRBV4-2 and TRBJ1-3; maybe TRBD1 (5 bases). There are 19 residues in the CDR3. V lost 5 bases to trimming and J lost 0 bases, with 23 bases between them. Germline loops: CDR1 LGHNA, CDR2 YNFKEQ. The CDR3 loop reads CASSEGVEALRPSGNTIYF. In DNA, the CDR3 is TGTGCCAGCAGCGAAGGGGTCGAGGCCCTACGCCCCTCTGGAAACACCATATATTTT.

This chain uses TRBV20-1 with TRBJ2-1; D is undetermined. V lost 6 bases to trimming and J lost 6 bases, with 9 bases between them. The CDR3 covers 11 residues. The germline V gene has CDR1 DFQATT and CDR2 SNEGSKA (reference sequence). CDR3 DNA: TGCAGTGCCCGAGCCGTCAATGAGCAGTTCTTC. Protein: CSARAVNEQFF.

This clone was seen a handful of times. The chain couples TRBV18 to TRBJ1-1; TRBD1 agrees at 7 bases. This CDR3 is built from 16 residues. Per the germline V gene, CDR1 is KGHSH and CDR2 is LQKENI. V lost 6 bases to trimming and J lost 5 bases; unmatched junction nucleotides: 15. CDR3 in amino acids: CASSLLGTGVDTEAFF. CDR3 bases: TGTGCCAGCTCTCTTCTTGGTACAGGGGTGGATACTGAAGCTTTCTTT.

The J gene is TRBJ1-2, the V gene TRBV28, with D uncertain. The CDR3 sequence is 15 residues long. Germline-derived CDR1 and CDR2 are MDHEN and SYDVKM. V dropped 4 bases and J dropped 4 bases, with 16 bases sitting between them. The CDR3 sequence: CASSSGETRGYGYTF. In nucleotides, the CDR3 is TGTGCCAGCAGTTCTGGGGAAACCCGGGGCTATGGCTACACCTTC.

This chain joins TRBV7-9 and TRBJ2-3; tentatively, D is TRBD1 (5 bases). V lost 3 bases and J lost 5, with 12 bases in between. The V gene's germline CDR1 is SEHNR and CDR2 FQNEAQ (reference sequence). This CDR3 comprises 14 residues. The CDR3 here is CASSFGPRGDTQYF. Here the CDR3 DNA reads TGTGCCAGCAGCTTTGGACCTAGGGGAGATACGCAGTATTTT.

The chain has TRBV28 and TRBJ2-5; TRBD2 matches at 11 bases. CDR1 and CDR2 from the germline V gene are MDHEN and SYDVKM. Losses at the gene ends were 4 bases for V and 2 bases for J; bases not matched to a gene: 12. The CDR3 extends over 18 amino acids. The CDR3 region is CASSSRRGTSGNQETQYF. The DNA of the CDR3 is TGTGCCAGCAGTTCGCGACGAGGGACTAGCGGTAATCAAGAGACCCAGTACTTC.

The chain employs TRBV24-1 and TRBJ2-6; 7 positions match TRBD1. This CDR3 contains 17 residues. The J segment lost 4 bases and the V segment lost 4 bases, leaving 9 bases of the junction unmatched. Germline V gene data show CDR1 as KGHDR and CDR2 as SFDVKD. The CDR3 DNA reads TGTGCCACCAGTGAGTACAGGGGCGCGTCAGGGGCCAACGTCCTGACTTTC. Translating it yields CATSEYRGASGANVLTF.

V is TRBV28 and J is TRBJ1-5; D is uncertain. Trimming pared 3 bases from V and 1 base from J, leaving 13 bases between. Germline CDR1 MDHEN, CDR2 SYDVKM. The CDR3 loop spans 16 amino acids. The DNA for the CDR3 is TGTGCCAGCAGTTTTCGGAGGGCTAGGAGCAATCAGCCCCAGCATTTT. Translation: CASSFRRARSNQPQHF. The full variable domain, completed using reference TRBV28 and TRBJ1-5, is DVKVTQSSRYLVKRTGEKVFLECVQDMDHENMFWYRQDPGLGLRLIYFSYDVKMKEKGDIPEGYSVSREKKERFSLILESASTNQTSMYLCASSFRRARSNQPQHFGDGTRLSIL.

In DNA, the CDR3 is TGTGCCAGCAGGGCCGGGACAGGGAAGGAAAACATTCAGTACTTC. The encoded protein is CASRAGTGKENIQYF. This chain joins TRBV6-5 and TRBJ2-4, with 9 positions matching TRBD1. The J segment lost 5 bases and the V segment lost 6 bases, leaving 8 bases of the junction unmatched. The CDR3 length is 15 residues. Germline CDR1 MNHEY, CDR2 SVGAGI.

This rearrangement joins TRBV11-1 to TRBJ2-7; D is perhaps TRBD2 (6 bases). With 3 bases removed from V and 4 bases from J, the gap between germline ends came to 13 bases. This CDR3 has 14 residues. The V gene's germline CDR1 is SGHAT and CDR2 FQDESV (reference sequence). This CDR3 is CASSFAGKSYEQYF. CDR3 DNA: TGTGCCAGCAGCTTTGCGGGGAAATCTTACGAGCAGTACTTC.

Only one count was recorded for this clone. The gene calls are TRBV7-8 and TRBJ2-3, with TRBD2 matching over 7 bases. The CDR3 has 15 residues. Germline-derived CDR1 and CDR2 are SGHVS and FQNEAQ. V was pared by 5 bases and J by 1 base, with 6 bases of the junction left unmatched. The CDR3: CASSRGLDGTDTQYF. The CDR3 DNA sequence: TGTGCCAGCAGCCGAGGACTAGATGGCACAGATACGCAGTATTTT.

This chain links TRBV20-1 with TRBJ1-2, with D possibly TRBD1 on 6 matching bases. With 6 bases removed from V and 6 bases from J, the gap between germline ends came to 11 bases. The CDR3 extends over 11 amino acids. Germline V CDR1 and CDR2: DFQATT, SNEGSKA (reference sequence). CDR3 in amino acids: CSAKQGDGYTF. As DNA, the CDR3 is TGCAGTGCCAAACAGGGCGATGGCTACACCTTC.

This clone was seen just once. The chain is built from TRBV19 and TRBJ2-2, with D perhaps TRBD2 (6 bases). The germline gives CDR1 LNHDA, CDR2 SQIVND (reference sequence). The CDR3 has 14 amino acids. The ends were cut back, 1 base at V and 6 bases at J, with 9 bases in the middle. In DNA, the CDR3 is TGTGCCAGTAGTATAGGGAGGAGGGCCGGGGAGCTGTTTTTT. Encoded protein: CASSIGRRAGELFF.

The chain links TRBV7-9 to TRBJ2-3; D unresolved. Germline values: CDR1 SEHNR, CDR2 FQNEAQ (reference sequence). The CDR3 contains 13 residues. V lost 7 bases and J 2 bases, leaving 10 bases between the germline ends. CDR3 amino acids: CASNDGSTDTQYF. The CDR3 nucleotides read TGTGCCAGCAATGACGGGTCCACAGATACGCAGTATTTT.

The rearrangement joins TRBV27 to TRBJ2-2; no clear D. V lost 7 bases and J 7 bases, leaving 10 bases between the germline ends. Germline V gene lookup returns CDR1 MNHEY and CDR2 SMNVEV (reference sequence). The length of the CDR3 is 12 residues. The CDR3 bases are TGTGCCAGCACCTCAACGGGCGGGGAGCTGTTTTTT. As protein: CASTSTGGELFF.

This chain connects TRBV12-3 or TRBV12-4 to TRBJ1-1, with D perhaps matching TRBD1 (5 bases). The ends were cut back, 6 bases at V and 8 bases at J, with 16 bases in the middle. The CDR3 runs to 13 residues. For the CDR3, the DNA is TGTGCCAGCAGCCTCATGCCGACAGAAGAAGCTTTCTTT. Translation gives CASSLMPTEEAFF.

J is TRBJ1-1 and V is TRBV12-3 or TRBV12-4; D gene unclear. The CDR3 contains 12 residues. V was cut by 2 bases and J by 10 bases, with 11 bases left in between. CDR3 bases: TGTGCCAGCAGTTTATCGGTCGAACTAGCTTTCTTT. It yields the protein CASSLSVELAFF.

The CDR3 nucleotides are TGCGCCAGCAGCCAAGACACAGGGGCGTACGAGCAGTACTTC. As protein: CASSQDTGAYEQYF. The chain uses TRBV4-3 and TRBJ2-7; 7 nucleotides line up with TRBD1. The CDR3 consists of 14 residues. Losses at the gene ends were 0 bases for V and 4 bases for J; bases not matched to a gene: 3. The V gene's germline CDR1 is LGHNA and CDR2 YSLEER.

This chain joins TRBV28 and TRBJ1-1; tentative D call: TRBD1 (5 bases). Per the germline V gene, CDR1 is MDHEN and CDR2 is SYDVKM. Trimming took 6 bases from V and 5 from J, leaving 19 bases between them. The CDR3 sequence is 15 residues long. CDR3 nucleotides: TGTGCCAGCAGATCACGGGGGGTGGTCGTTACTGAAGCTTTCTTT. It yields the protein CASRSRGVVVTEAFF.